This entry lists 14 T cell receptor beta chains sequenced from one sample in a study of early T cells in non-severe SARS-CoV-2 infection. A single record per CDR3 protein comes from TCRdb applying MiXCR to the 5' RACE reads. This repertoire shows tens of thousands of distinct CDR3 sequences, over 10% found once; its top ten account for roughly 8.3%. The sample was whole blood. The receptors shown here come from an adult who was a healthcare worker with PCR-confirmed SARS-CoV-2 infection or an uninfected control (not recorded which).

This clonotype showed up just a few times. This chain uses TRBV24-1 with TRBJ1-2, with TRBD1 matching 7 bases. J was trimmed by 7 bases and V by 3 bases; bases with no gene match: 4. CDR3 length: 13 residues. Germline CDR1 is KGHDR and CDR2 is SFDVKD. The CDR3 sequence: CATSDEGAVGYTF. The CDR3 DNA is TGTGCCACCAGTGATGAGGGGGCGGTTGGCTACACCTTC.

The V and J genes are TRBV7-9 and TRBJ2-5; 8 bases map to TRBD1. This CDR3 spans 13 amino acids. CDR1 is SEHNR, CDR2 FQNEAQ, per germline (reference sequence). J gave up 4 bases and V 3 bases, and 1 base lay outside the gene matches. The CDR3: CASSFGQGETQYF. For the CDR3, the DNA is TGTGCCAGCAGCTTCGGACAGGGAGAGACCCAGTACTTC. Full variable domain (rest looked up from reference TRBV7-9 and TRBJ2-5): DTGVSQNPRHKITKRGQNVTFRCDPISEHNRLYWYRQTLGQGPEFLTYFQNEAQLEKSRLLSDRFSAERPKGSFSTLEIQRTEQGDSAMYLCASSFGQGETQYFGPGTRLLVL.

In this sample, this clonotype turned up many times. The rearrangement uses TRBV27 and TRBJ2-4; TRBD1 matches 8 bases. Germline loops: CDR1 MNHEY, CDR2 SMNVEV (reference sequence). This CDR3 is built from 18 residues. V lost 5 bases to trimming and J lost 0 bases; unmatched junction nucleotides: 12. DNA of the CDR3: TGTGCCAGCAGTCCCCTGACAGGGGCCCCGGCAGCCAAAAACATTCAGTACTTC. Encoded protein: CASSPLTGAPAAKNIQYF.

This clonotype has just a few counts. V and J are TRBV28 and TRBJ1-2, with TRBD1 as a possible D gene (5 bases). The CDR3 is 13 residues long. V lost 7 bases and J lost 8, with 17 bases in between. CDR1 and CDR2 from the germline V gene are MDHEN and SYDVKM. The CDR3 DNA reads as TGTGCCAGCACCCCGCCAGGGATAGGAGGCTACACCTTC. This encodes CASTPPGIGGYTF.

This clonotype was observed at least ten times. The chain links TRBV7-3 to TRBJ2-7; the match to TRBD1 covers 8 bases. The CDR3 extends over 13 amino acids. Germline V gene sequence: CDR1 SGHTA, CDR2 FQGTGA. After removal of 5 bases from V and 7 bases from J, the junction contained 7 bases not matched to a gene. CDR3 loop: CASSRTTGEEQYF. DNA of the CDR3: TGTGCCAGCAGCCGCACGACAGGGGAAGAGCAGTACTTC.

The rearrangement uses TRBV29-1 and TRBJ1-1; no firm D call. Germline assignment: CDR1 SQVTM and CDR2 ANQGSEA. The CDR3 is made up of 12 amino acids. Trimming left V 7 bases short and J 1 base short, with 10 bases between. In nucleotides, the CDR3 is TGCAGCGGAGACACACAGAACACTGAAGCTTTCTTT. Translating it yields CSGDTQNTEAFF.

This clonotype was observed a handful of times. CDR3 sequence (DNA): TGTGCCAGCAGCCCTCGGGGGGGCAGGGGCACTGAAGCTTTCTTT. Residues: CASSPRGGRGTEAFF. V and J are TRBV7-8 and TRBJ1-1; maybe TRBD1 (6 bases). V was pared by 5 bases and J by 4 bases, with 17 bases between. This CDR3 comprises 15 residues. The germline V gene encodes CDR1 SGHVS and CDR2 FQNEAQ.

This clonotype appeared a few times. The chain couples TRBV6-6 to TRBJ1-1, with 8 bases matching TRBD1. The trim removed 6 bases at V and 4 bases at J, leaving 7 bases unmatched. This CDR3 contains 14 residues. Germline V gene sequence: CDR1 MNHNY, CDR2 SVGAGI (reference sequence). The CDR3 bases are TGTGCCAGCAGCCCCGGACAGGGTGGCACTGAAGCTTTCTTT. This encodes CASSPGQGGTEAFF.

The genes are TRBV11-3 and TRBJ2-1; 9 bases align to TRBD2. V gave up 1 base and J gave up 8 bases; unmatched junction bases: 6. Germline V gives CDR1 SGHNT, CDR2 YENEEA. The CDR3 runs 15 residues. The CDR3 reads CASSLGIAGVDEQFF. CDR3 coding DNA: TGTGCCAGCAGCTTAGGGATAGCGGGAGTGGATGAGCAGTTCTTC.

The chain uses TRBV12-3 or TRBV12-4 and TRBJ1-5; possibly TRBD1 for D (6 bases). V lost 10 bases and J 3 bases, leaving 16 bases between the germline ends. The CDR3 contains 14 residues. The CDR3 region is CATKRGADNQPQHF. In DNA, the CDR3 is TGTGCCACGAAGAGGGGGGCGGACAATCAGCCCCAGCATTTT.

Written as DNA, the CDR3 is TGCAGCGCACGGGACATTCGCATCGGGGAGCTGTTTTTT. This encodes CSARDIRIGELFF. This chain links TRBV29-1 with TRBJ2-2, with a possible D match to TRBD1 (6 bases). The CDR3 runs to 13 residues. Trimming left V 7 bases short and J 7 bases short, with 16 bases between. CDR1 is SQVTM, CDR2 ANQGSEA, per germline.

This clonotype has only a few counts. This chain connects TRBV19 to TRBJ2-5; tentative D call: TRBD2 (6 bases). This CDR3 comprises 16 residues. Germline loops: CDR1 LNHDA, CDR2 SQIVND (reference sequence). Trimming removed 7 bases at V and 1 base at J, with 19 bases between. The CDR3 loop is CASKSPGGATQETQYF. DNA of the CDR3: TGTGCCAGTAAAAGTCCTGGCGGGGCAACCCAAGAGACCCAGTACTTC.

This clonotype has at least ten counts. This chain joins TRBV18 and TRBJ1-1, with TRBD1 as a possible D gene (5 bases). V was shortened by 3 bases and J by 1 base, with 6 bases between the two germline ends. The CDR3 has 13 amino acids. Germline V gene sequence: CDR1 KGHSH, CDR2 LQKENI. CDR3 DNA: TGTGCCAGCTCACCCGGACAGAACACTGAAGCTTTCTTT. Translated: CASSPGQNTEAFF.

V is TRBV19 and J is TRBJ2-1; D perhaps matches TRBD2 (5 bases). Germline lookup yields CDR1 LNHDA and CDR2 SQIVND (reference sequence). Between the trimmed V and J ends, which lost 3 bases and 0 bases, there was a span of 9 bases. The CDR3 sequence is 15 residues long. The CDR3 spells CASSMEAISYNEQFF. CDR3 nucleotide sequence: TGTGCCAGTAGTATGGAGGCCATCTCCTACAATGAGCAGTTCTTC.